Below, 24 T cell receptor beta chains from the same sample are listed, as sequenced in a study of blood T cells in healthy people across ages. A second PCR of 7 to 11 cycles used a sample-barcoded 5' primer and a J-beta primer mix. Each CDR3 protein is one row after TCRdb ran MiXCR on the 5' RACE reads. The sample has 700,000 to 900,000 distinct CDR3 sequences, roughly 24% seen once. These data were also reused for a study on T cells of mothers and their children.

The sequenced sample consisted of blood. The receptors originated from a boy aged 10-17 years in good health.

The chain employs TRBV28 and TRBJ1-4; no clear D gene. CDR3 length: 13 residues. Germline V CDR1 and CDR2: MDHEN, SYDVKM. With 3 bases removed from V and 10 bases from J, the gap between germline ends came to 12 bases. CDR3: CASSLSRRGKLFF. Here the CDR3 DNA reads TGTGCCAGCAGTTTGTCCCGGAGAGGAAAACTGTTTTTT.

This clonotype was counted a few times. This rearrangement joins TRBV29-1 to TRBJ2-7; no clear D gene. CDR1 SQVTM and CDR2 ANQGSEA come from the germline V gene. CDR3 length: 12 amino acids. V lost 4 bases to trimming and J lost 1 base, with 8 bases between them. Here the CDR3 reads CSVAVPSYEQYF. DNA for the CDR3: TGCAGCGTTGCAGTACCGTCCTACGAGCAGTACTTC.

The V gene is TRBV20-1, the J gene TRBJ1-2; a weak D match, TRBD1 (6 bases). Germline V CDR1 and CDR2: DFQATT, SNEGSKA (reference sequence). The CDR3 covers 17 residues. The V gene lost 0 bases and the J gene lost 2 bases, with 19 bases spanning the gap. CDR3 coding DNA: TGCAGTGCTAGAGAAAGCGGGGGGGCCTACTCCAACTATGGCTACACCTTC. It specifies CSARESGGAYSNYGYTF.

In DNA form, the CDR3 reads TGCAGTGCCCCCCGCGTAGCCGGGGAGCTGTTTTTT. The encoded protein is CSAPRVAGELFF. The chain recombines TRBV20-1 with TRBJ2-2; D is uncertain. Between the trimmed V and J ends, which lost 6 bases and 6 bases, there was a span of 11 bases. Germline loops: CDR1 DFQATT, CDR2 SNEGSKA (reference sequence). The CDR3 loop spans 12 amino acids.

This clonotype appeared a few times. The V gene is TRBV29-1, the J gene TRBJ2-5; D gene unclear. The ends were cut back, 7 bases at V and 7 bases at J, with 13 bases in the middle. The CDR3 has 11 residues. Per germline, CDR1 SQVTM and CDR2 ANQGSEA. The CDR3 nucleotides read TGCAGCGGTCATCGGAGTGGGACCCAGTACTTC. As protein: CSGHRSGTQYF.

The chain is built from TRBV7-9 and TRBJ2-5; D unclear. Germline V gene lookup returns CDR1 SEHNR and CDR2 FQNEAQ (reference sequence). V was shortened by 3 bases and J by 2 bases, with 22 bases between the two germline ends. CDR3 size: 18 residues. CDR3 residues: CASSFLGGRKMVQETQYF. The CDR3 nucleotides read TGTGCCAGCAGCTTTTTAGGTGGGCGGAAGATGGTTCAAGAGACCCAGTACTTC.

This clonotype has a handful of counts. The CDR3 DNA follows: TGTGCCAGCAGCCGTCGGGTCTGGGGCCCTTATGGCTACACCTTC. Amino acid sequence: CASSRRVWGPYGYTF. The chain couples TRBV16 to TRBJ1-2; D might be TRBD1 (5 bases). The V end was cut by 4 bases, the J end by 5 bases, with 17 bases between. In germline, CDR1 is KGHSY, CDR2 FQNENV. The CDR3 extends over 15 amino acids. The variable domain in full, with the rest retrieved from reference TRBV16 and TRBJ1-2, is GEEVAQTPKHLVRGEGQKAKLYCAPIKGHSYVFWYQQVLKNEFKFLISFQNENVFDETGMPKERFSAKCLPNSPCSLEIQATKLEDSAVYFCASSRRVWGPYGYTFGSGTRLTVV.

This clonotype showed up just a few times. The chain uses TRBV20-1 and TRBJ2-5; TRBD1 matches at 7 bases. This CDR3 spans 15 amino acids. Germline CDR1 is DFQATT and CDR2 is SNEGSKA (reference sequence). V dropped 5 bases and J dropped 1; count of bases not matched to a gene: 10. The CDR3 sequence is CSAGRLTGSQETQYF. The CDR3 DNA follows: TGCAGTGCTGGGCGTCTGACAGGGAGCCAAGAGACCCAGTACTTC.

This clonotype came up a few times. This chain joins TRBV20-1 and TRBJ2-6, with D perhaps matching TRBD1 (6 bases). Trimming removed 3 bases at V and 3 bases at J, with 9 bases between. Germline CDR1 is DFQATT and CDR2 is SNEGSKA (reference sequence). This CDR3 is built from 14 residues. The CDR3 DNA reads TGCAGTGCTAGCAAGGGGGTTGGGGCCAACGTCCTGACTTTC. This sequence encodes CSASKGVGANVLTF.

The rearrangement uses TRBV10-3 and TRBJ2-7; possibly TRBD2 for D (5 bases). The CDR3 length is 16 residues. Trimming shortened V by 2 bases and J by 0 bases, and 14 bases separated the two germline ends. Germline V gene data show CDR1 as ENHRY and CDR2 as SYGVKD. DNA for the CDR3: TGTGCCATCAGTGAGATTCGGGGTGGGTCCTCCTACGAGCAGTACTTC. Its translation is CAISEIRGGSSYEQYF.

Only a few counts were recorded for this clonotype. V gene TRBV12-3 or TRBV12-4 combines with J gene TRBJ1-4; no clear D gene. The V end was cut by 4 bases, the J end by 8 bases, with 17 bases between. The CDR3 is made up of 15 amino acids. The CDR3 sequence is CASSSTGRSEEKLFF. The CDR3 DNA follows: TGTGCCAGCAGTTCGACCGGGAGGTCAGAAGAAAAACTGTTTTTT.

CDR3 bases: TGTGCCAGCAGCGTAGGGGCTAGCGGGGGGGCACAAGAGACCCAGTACTTC. Residues: CASSVGASGGAQETQYF. The chain joins TRBV9 to TRBJ2-5; 12 bases fit TRBD2. This CDR3 has 17 amino acids. The V and J ends lost 0 bases and 2 bases, in that order; junction bases with no gene match: 5. Germline V gene sequence: CDR1 SGDLS, CDR2 YYNGEE.

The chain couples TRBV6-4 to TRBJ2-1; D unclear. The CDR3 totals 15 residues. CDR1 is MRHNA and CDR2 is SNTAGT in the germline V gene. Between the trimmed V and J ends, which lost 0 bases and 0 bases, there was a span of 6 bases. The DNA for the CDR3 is TGTGCCAGCAGTGACTCTAGCAGCTCCTACAATGAGCAGTTCTTC. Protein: CASSDSSSSYNEQFF.

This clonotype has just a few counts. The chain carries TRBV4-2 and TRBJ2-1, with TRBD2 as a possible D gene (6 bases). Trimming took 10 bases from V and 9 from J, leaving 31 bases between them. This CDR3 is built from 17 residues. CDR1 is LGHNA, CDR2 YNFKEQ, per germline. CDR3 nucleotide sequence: TGTGCCACCTCACCTTATTCTCCCGGGAGCCGCTGGGGTGAGCAGTTCTTC. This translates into CATSPYSPGSRWGEQFF.

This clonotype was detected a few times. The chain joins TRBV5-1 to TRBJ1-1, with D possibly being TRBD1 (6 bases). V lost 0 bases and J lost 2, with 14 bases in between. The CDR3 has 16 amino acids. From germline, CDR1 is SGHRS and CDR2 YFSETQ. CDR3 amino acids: CASSLGTGRVNTEAFF. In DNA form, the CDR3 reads TGCGCCAGCAGCTTGGGAACAGGGCGGGTAAACACTGAAGCTTTCTTT.

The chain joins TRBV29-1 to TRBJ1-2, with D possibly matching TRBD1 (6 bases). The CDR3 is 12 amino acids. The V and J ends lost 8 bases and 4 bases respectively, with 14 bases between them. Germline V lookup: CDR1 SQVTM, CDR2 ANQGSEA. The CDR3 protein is CSFWTASYGYTF. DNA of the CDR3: TGCAGCTTCTGGACAGCCAGCTATGGCTACACCTTC.

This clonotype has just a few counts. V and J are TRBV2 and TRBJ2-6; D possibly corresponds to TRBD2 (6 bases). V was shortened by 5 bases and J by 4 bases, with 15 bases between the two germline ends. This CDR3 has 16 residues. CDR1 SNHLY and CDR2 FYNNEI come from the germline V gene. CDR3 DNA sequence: TGTGCCAGCAGTCCTGGGGGGACGTTGGGGGCCAACGTCCTGACTTTC. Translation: CASSPGGTLGANVLTF.

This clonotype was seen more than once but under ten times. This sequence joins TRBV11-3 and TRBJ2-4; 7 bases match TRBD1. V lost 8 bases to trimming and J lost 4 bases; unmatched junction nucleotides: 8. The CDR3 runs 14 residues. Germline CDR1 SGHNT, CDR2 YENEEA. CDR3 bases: TGTGCCAGCGACTCGAGGGGGCCAAAAAACATTCAGTACTTC. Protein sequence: CASDSRGPKNIQYF.

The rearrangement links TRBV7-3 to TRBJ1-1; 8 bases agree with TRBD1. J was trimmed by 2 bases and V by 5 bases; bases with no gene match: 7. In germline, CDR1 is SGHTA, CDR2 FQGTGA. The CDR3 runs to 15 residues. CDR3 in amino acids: CASSLRTGTNTEAFF. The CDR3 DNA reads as TGTGCCAGCAGCCTGCGGACAGGGACCAACACTGAAGCTTTCTTT.

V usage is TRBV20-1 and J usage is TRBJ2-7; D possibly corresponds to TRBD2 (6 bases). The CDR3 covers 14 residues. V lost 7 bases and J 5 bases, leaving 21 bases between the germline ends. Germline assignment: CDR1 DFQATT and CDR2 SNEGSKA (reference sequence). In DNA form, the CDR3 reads TGCAGTGTCATAAGAGTTCCGGGGAGGCACGAGCAGTACTTC. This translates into CSVIRVPGRHEQYF.

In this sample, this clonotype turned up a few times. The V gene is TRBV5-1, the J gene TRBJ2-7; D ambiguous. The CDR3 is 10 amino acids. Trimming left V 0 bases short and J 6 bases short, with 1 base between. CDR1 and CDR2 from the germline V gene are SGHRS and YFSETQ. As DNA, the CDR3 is TGCGCCAGCAGCTTGGTCGAGCAGTACTTC. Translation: CASSLVEQYF.

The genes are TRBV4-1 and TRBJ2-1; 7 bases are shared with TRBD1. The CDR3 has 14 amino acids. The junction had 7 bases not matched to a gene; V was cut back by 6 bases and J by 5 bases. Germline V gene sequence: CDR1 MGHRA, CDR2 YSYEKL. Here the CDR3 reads CASSRTGRDNEQFF. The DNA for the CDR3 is TGCGCCAGCAGTCGGACAGGCAGGGACAATGAGCAGTTCTTC.

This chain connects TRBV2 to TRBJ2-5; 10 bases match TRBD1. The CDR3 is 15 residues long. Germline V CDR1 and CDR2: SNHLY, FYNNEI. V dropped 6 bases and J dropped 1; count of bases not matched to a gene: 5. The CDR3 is CASSGRTGGQETQYF. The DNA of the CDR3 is TGTGCCAGCAGCGGCCGGACAGGGGGCCAAGAGACCCAGTACTTC.

CDR3 DNA: TGTGCCAGCAGCACGGGCCCCTTCTACGGGGAGCTGTTTTTT. Protein: CASSTGPFYGELFF. The rearrangement joins TRBV28 to TRBJ2-2; D is unresolved. The V end lost 6 bases, the J end lost 7 bases, and 15 bases lay between the germline ends. Germline-derived CDR1 and CDR2 are MDHEN and SYDVKM. The CDR3 length is 14 residues.